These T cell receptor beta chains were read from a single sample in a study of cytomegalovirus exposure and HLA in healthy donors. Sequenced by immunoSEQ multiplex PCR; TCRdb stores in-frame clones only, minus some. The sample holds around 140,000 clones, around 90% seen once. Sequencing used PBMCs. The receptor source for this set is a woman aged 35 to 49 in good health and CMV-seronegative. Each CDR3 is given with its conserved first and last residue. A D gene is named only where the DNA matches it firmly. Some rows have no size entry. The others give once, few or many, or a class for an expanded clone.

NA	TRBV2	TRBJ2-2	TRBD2	TGTGCCAGCAGGCGGGCTAGCGGCGACACCGGGGAGCTGTTTTTT	CASRRASGDTGELFF
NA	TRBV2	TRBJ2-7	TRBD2	TGTGCCAGCATCTTTTACACGGGAGGGGCCTACGAGCAGTACTTC	CASIFYTGGAYEQYF
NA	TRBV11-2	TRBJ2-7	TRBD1	TGTGCCAGCAGCAACCGGGACAGGCGTGTGCAGTACTTC	CASSNRDRRVQYF
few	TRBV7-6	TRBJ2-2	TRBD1	TGTGCCAGCAGCTCTAGTGGTAGGGGGCGAACGGTAGCGAACACCGGGGAGCTGTTTTTT	CASSSSGRGRTVANTGELFF
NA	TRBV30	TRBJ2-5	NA	TGTGCCTGGGACGTTACGGGAGAGGGTGGGGAGACCCAGTACTTC	CAWDVTGEGGETQYF
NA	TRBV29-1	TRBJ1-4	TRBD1	TGCAGCGGGAAGACAGGGTTTGAAAAACTGTTTTTT	CSGKTGFEKLFF
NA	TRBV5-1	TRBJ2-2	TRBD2	TGCGCCAGCAGCCTGGGCGGGAGGTCCGACGGGGAGCTGTTTTTT	CASSLGGRSDGELFF
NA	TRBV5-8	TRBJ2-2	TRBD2	TGTGCCAGCTCCGGGACTAGCATTAACACCGGGGAGCTGTTTTTT	CASSGTSINTGELFF
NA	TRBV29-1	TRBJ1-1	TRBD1	TGCAGCGCCGCGACAGGGTTGAACACTGAAGCTTTCTTT	CSAATGLNTEAFF
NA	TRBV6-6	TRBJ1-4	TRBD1	TGTGCCAGCTGGGATTCAGGGGGCGACGAAAAACTGTTTTTT	CASWDSGGDEKLFF